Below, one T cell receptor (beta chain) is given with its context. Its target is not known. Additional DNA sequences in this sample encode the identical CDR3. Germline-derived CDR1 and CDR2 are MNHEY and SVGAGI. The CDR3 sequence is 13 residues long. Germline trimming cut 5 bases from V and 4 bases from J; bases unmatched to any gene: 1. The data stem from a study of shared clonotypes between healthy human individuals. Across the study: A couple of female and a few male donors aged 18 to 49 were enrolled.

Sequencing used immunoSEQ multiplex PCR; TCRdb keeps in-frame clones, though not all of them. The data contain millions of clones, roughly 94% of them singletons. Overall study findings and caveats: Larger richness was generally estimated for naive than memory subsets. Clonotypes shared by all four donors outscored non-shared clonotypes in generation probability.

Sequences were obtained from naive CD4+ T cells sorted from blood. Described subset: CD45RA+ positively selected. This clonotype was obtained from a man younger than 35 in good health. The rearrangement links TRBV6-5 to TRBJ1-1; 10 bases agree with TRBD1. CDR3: CASSRTGGTEAFF. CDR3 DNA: TGTGCCAGCAGTAGGACAGGGGGCACTGAAGCTTTCTTT.